This T cell receptor (beta chain) was profiled in a study of T cells in Graves' hyperthyroidism and ophthalmopathy. Study-wide context: At initial diagnosis, before any treatment had begun, peripheral blood was obtained.

Regarding this clonotype: Its antigen is undetermined.

Notes on the study in general: Before onset, by a median of around six months, the model predicted ophthalmopathy. Most expanded thyroid clonotypes above 0.001 recurred in blood.

There were TCR beta CDR3 regions amplified from RNA transcripts. With the HTBI primer set, the TCR CDR3 went through a first round of RT-PCR. TCRdb re-derived calls from the multiplex PCR reads in MiXCR, one entry per CDR3 protein. The sample lists 200,000 to 250,000 distinct CDR3 sequences, 17% occurring once. This CDR3 comprises 13 residues. V lost 3 bases and J lost 7, with 10 bases in between. The germline gives CDR1 SGHTA, CDR2 FQGNSA. The receptor was isolated from a man aged 50 to 59 with Graves' hyperthyroidism. Sequencing was done on a sample of blood. This sequence joins TRBV7-2 and TRBJ1-5; D gene ambiguous. The CDR3 nucleotides are TGTGCCAGCAGCTTTCTTGCCGGCCAGCCCCAGCATTTT. Encoded protein: CASSFLAGQPQHF.